Following are 6 T cell receptor beta chains from one sample sequenced in a study of T cell changes during pregnancy in multiple sclerosis. Only in-frame clones appear in the TCRdb table, and some are missing; sequencing was by immunoSEQ multiplex PCR. Among 40,000 to 60,000 clones listed, around 92% were seen once. The sample was CD4+ T cells from peripheral blood mononuclear cells, taken in the third trimester of pregnancy. The receptors were gathered from a female donor with multiple sclerosis, enrolled in a pregnancy study.

The chain uses TRBV19 and TRBJ1-1, with D possibly being TRBD1 (5 bases). V was pared by 3 bases and J by 0 bases, with 8 bases between. Germline values: CDR1 LNHDA, CDR2 SQIVND (reference sequence). The CDR3 extends over 14 amino acids. CDR3 DNA sequence: TGTGCCAGTAGTATGGGACTCCTGAACACTGAAGCTTTCTTT. This encodes CASSMGLLNTEAFF.

V and J are TRBV6-5 and TRBJ2-7; TRBD2 is a possible D gene (6 bases). Germline assignment: CDR1 MNHEY and CDR2 SVGAGI. The V end lost 8 bases, the J end lost 0 bases, and 17 bases lay between the germline ends. CDR3 length: 15 amino acids. The CDR3 reads CASGRRGEFSYEQYF. DNA of the CDR3: TGTGCCAGCGGTAGACGCGGGGAGTTCTCCTACGAGCAGTACTTC.

This rearrangement joins TRBV28 to TRBJ1-1; 11 bases align to TRBD1. V was pared by 7 bases and J by 4 bases, with 5 bases of the junction left unmatched. CDR1 is MDHEN, CDR2 SYDVKM, per germline. The CDR3 has 14 residues. The CDR3 reads CASTTGTGGTEAFF. As DNA, the CDR3 is TGTGCCAGCACCACCGGGACAGGGGGCACTGAAGCTTTCTTT.

The CDR3 nucleotides are TGCAGCGTTAAGAAAGGGACAGGGATCGAGACCCAGTACTTC. Its protein is CSVKKGTGIETQYF. The chain is built from TRBV29-1 and TRBJ2-5; 9 bases match TRBD1. The CDR3 has 14 amino acids. Germline CDR1 and CDR2: SQVTM and ANQGSEA. V lost 5 bases, J lost 5 bases, and 9 bases stayed unmatched.

The chain joins TRBV9 to TRBJ2-1, with 7 bases lining up with TRBD2. V was clipped by 0 bases and J by 2 bases; unmatched bases: 5. This CDR3 is built from 16 residues. The germline V gene has CDR1 SGDLS and CDR2 YYNGEE. CDR3 sequence (DNA): TGTGCCAGCAGCGTAGCGTCTAGCGGAGCCTACAATGAGCAGTTCTTC. Protein product: CASSVASSGAYNEQFF.

The V and J genes are TRBV19 and TRBJ1-4; D ambiguous. CDR1 and CDR2 from the germline V gene are LNHDA and SQIVND (reference sequence). Trimming stripped 11 bases from V and 8 bases from J, with 12 bases between. CDR3 length equals 11 residues. The CDR3 nucleotides are TGTGCCGGAAGGACTGGCGAAAAACTGTTTTTT. The encoded protein is CAGRTGEKLFF.